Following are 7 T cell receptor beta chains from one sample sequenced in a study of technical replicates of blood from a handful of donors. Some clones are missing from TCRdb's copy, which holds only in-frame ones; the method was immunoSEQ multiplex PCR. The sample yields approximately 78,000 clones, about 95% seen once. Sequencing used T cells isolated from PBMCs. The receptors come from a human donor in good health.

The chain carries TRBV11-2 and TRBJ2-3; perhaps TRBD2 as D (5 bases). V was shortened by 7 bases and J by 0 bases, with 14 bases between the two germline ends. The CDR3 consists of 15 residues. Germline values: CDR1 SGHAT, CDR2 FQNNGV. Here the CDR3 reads CASTRLALSTDTQYF. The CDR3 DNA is TGTGCCAGCACCCGGTTAGCGCTTAGCACAGATACGCAGTATTTT.

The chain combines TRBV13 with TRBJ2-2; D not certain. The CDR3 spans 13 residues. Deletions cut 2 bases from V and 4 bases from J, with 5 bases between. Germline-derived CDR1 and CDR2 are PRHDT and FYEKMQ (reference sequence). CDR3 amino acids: CASSLRATGELFF. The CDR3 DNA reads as TGTGCCAGCAGCTTAAGAGCCACCGGGGAGCTGTTTTTT.

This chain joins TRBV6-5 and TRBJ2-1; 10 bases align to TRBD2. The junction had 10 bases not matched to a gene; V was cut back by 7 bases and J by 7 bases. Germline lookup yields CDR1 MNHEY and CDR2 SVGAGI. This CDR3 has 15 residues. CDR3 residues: CASTKISSGRNEQFF. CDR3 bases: TGTGCCAGCACAAAAATCTCTAGCGGGAGAAATGAGCAGTTCTTC.

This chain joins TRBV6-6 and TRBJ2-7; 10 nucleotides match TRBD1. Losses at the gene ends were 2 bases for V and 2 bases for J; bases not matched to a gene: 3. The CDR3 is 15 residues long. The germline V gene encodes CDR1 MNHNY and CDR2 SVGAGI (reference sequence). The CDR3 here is CASSYGQGGTYEQYF. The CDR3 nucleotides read TGTGCCAGCAGTTACGGACAGGGGGGTACCTACGAGCAGTACTTC.

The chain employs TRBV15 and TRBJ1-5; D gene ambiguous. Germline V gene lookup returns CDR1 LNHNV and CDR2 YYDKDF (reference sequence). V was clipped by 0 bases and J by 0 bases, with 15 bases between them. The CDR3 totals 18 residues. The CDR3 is CATSRDPNTFYSNQPQHF. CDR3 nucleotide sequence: TGTGCCACCAGCAGAGATCCAAACACCTTTTATAGCAATCAGCCCCAGCATTTT.

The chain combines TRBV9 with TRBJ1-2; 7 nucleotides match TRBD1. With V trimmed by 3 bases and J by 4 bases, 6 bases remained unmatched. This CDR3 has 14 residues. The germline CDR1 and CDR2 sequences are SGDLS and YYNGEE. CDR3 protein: CASSATTGIYGYTF. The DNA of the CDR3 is TGTGCCAGCAGCGCAACGACAGGGATCTATGGCTACACCTTC.

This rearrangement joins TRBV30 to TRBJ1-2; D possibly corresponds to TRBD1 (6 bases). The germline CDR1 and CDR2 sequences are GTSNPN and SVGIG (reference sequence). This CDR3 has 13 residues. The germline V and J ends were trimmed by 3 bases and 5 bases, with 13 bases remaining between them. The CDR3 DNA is TGTGCCTGGAGAAGGGACACCGTTTATGGCTACACCTTC. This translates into CAWRRDTVYGYTF.